This T cell receptor (beta chain) was retrieved from a study of response to subunit inactivated influenza vaccine. General observations from the study: With each seasonal influenza vaccination, the authors suggested, few new T cells are recruited.

The table lists this clonotype with many counts. Antigen specificity is unknown. This CDR3 region has 15 residues. CDR1 is MDHEN and CDR2 is SYDVKM in the germline V gene. J was trimmed by 8 bases and V by 2 bases; bases with no gene match: 6. Via MiXCR, TCRdb re-called the RT-PCR reads, giving one row per CDR3 protein. The table shows roughly 670,000 distinct CDR3 sequences, with less than 15% occurring only once. The source was PBMCs from blood, collected around two weeks before vaccination. The receptor's source is a man over 45 who received an inactivated influenza vaccine. The V call is TRBV28, the J call TRBJ2-1, with 10 nucleotides matching TRBD2. This CDR3 reads CASSLPSGRFYEQFF. The CDR3 DNA sequence: TGTGCCAGCAGTTTACCTAGCGGGAGATTCTATGAGCAGTTCTTC.